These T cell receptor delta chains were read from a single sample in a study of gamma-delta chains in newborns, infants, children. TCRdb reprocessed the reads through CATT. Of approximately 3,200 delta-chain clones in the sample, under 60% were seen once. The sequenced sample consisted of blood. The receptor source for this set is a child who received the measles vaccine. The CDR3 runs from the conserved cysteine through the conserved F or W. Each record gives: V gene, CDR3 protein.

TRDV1,CALGELLYPDWGIRTMYTDKLIF
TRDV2,CACDIGATGGHGTDKLIF
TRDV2,CACDLVLGDSSWDTRQMFF
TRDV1,CALGESSSPSVLGDTGKNWYTDKLIF
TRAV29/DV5,CAASSARRVRGIRATDKLIF
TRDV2,CACDTAGGQKYTDKLIF
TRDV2,CACDTVLGDTLISSWDTRQMFF
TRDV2,CACDPILGTGGFSRDTRQMFF
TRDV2,CACDTVLGDSAWDTRQMFF
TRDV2,CACGETMGDPREMFF
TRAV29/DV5,CAATTSAILLGGFNRTTDKLIF
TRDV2,CACDLLGVGSWDTRQMFF
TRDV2,CACDKVLGDFWDTRQMFF
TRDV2,CACDTGGYADWDARQMFF
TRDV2,CACDLLTLGDATNTDKLIF
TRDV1,CALGELVLLPYTGGLPGDTDKLIF
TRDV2,CACDPGLGLGDTKLADKLIF
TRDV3,CASTGDTDPYTDKLIF
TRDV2,CACDTVRDYGSSWDTRQMFF
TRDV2,CACDPTGGHSSWDTRQMFF
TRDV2,CACDTVLGDTPSSWDTRQMFF
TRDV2,CACDQVLGDSTLTAQLFF
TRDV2,CACDTILGDTSWDTRQMFF
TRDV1,CALGELKLVFLLGGPSPWDTRQMFF
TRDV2,CACDTMVLGDTLDKLIF
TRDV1,CALGECKAPGTLDKLIF
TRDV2,CACDTAGGQSSWDTRQMFF
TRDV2,CACDPLGGGPYTDKLIF
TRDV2,CACDTLGVPGGVTAQLFF
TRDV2,CACDTLLGDTQYTDKLIF
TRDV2,CACDSWGIDSWDTRQMFF
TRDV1,CALGEEVPRSLRTGLRYTDKLIF
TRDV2,CACDTLLGPFDKLIF
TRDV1,CALGESQPSYLPGLGVTIITDKLIF
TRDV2,CACDTAQFSWDARQMFF
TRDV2,CACDNTGGFWDTRQMFF
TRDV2,CACDSVLGDNRRYDKLIF
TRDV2,CACDTGTASSWDTRQMFF
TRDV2,CACDNTGGYSSWDTRQMFF
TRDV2,CACDPTGASSWDTRQMFF
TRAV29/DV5,CAASANSGDWGIRGRYTDKLIF
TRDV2,CACDTAGGSSWDTRQMFF
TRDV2,CACDGVTGGTNLYTDKLIF
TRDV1,CALGEKTYLGDRNGDKLIF
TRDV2,CACDSLLGDTPYTDKLIF
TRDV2,CACERVSLRDTITIGKLIF
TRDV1,CALGELKITTLLGSPLYTDKLIF
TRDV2,CACDPLLGDTDKLIF
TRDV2,CACDYWGTAQLFF
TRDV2,CACDAVLGDTPYTDKLIF
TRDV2,CACDSLLGTSLTAQLFF
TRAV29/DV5,CAANPNSGLAFVVDLYTDKLIF
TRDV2,CACDTVVASSDKLIF